This section outlines one T cell receptor (beta chain) sequence together with its context. The same CDR3 also results from other DNA sequences found in this sample. This record belongs to a study of Ad26.COV2.S vaccination and SARS-CoV-2 variants. Treatment described: about 20 received Ad26.COV2.S at low or high dose, single or two shots; roughly five received placebo; per-sample allocation not given. Collection of samples fell on day 63 after the first vaccine or placebo injection. Wuhan-strain spike was delivered by a replication-incompetent Ad26 vector. Only in-frame clones appear in the TCRdb table, and some are missing; sequencing was by immunoSEQ multiplex PCR. The table shows 380,000 or so clones, with about four fifths occurring only once. Germline CDR1 and CDR2: SGHTA and FQGTGA. The CDR3 consists of 13 residues. Trimming took 3 bases from V and 2 from J, leaving 7 bases between them.

Sample: peripheral blood, taken in a trial of Ad26.COV2.S vaccine versus placebo. The sequence was obtained from a person between 18 and 60 years old who received the Ad26.COV2.S COVID-19 vaccine or a placebo. This sequence joins TRBV7-3 and TRBJ1-1; D not resolved. This CDR3 is CASSLRGNTEAFF. DNA of the CDR3: TGTGCCAGCAGCTTGCGGGGTAACACTGAAGCTTTCTTT.